This T cell receptor beta chain comes out of a study of blood T cell repertoires in COVID-19. This CDR3 spans 13 amino acids. Germline V lookup: CDR1 SSHAT, CDR2 FNYEAQ (reference sequence). V dropped 5 bases and J dropped 1 base, with 8 bases sitting between them. TCRdb's table, derived via immunoSEQ multiplex PCR, lists solely in-frame clones and lacks some. Of some 240,000 clones listed, more than 75% are singletons. The chain recombines TRBV7-7 with TRBJ1-1; D is unclear. The sequence came from a woman aged 55-70 years with active or convalescent COVID-19. Sequencing was carried out using peripheral blood. CDR3 sequence: CASSPYKNTEAFF. DNA for the CDR3: TGTGCCAGCAGCCCTTACAAGAACACTGAAGCTTTCTTT. The entire variable domain, with the rest obtained from reference TRBV7-7 and TRBJ1-1, is as follows: GAGVSQSPRYKVTKRGQDVTLRCDPISSHATLYWYQQALGQGPEFLTYFNYEAQPDKSGLPSDRFSAERPEGSISTLTIQRTEQRDSAMYRCASSPYKNTEAFFGQGTRLTVV.